This T cell receptor beta chain was recovered during a study of beta chain features in type 1 diabetes (dated by TCRdb to 2017 to 2018). Notes on the research overall: Mean age, gender distribution, total cell number and subset yield did not differ between patients and healthy donors. The study compared TCRB repertoires of sorted circulating CD4+ T cell subsets between recently diagnosed type 1 diabetes patients and matched healthy donors. Regulatory and stem cell-like memory subsets were isolated from only 8 patients and about eight healthy donors, whereas naive and central memory subsets came from all 30 or so donors. A total of 90 million to 130 million sorted cells were examined across all samples, and a strong correlation was observed between cell number per subset and RNA yield.

Study-wide findings and limitations: Shorter templates might have been favored by PCR, but patient and control samples were amplified and corrected together, so both groups would have been affected equally by any skew. Sequencing cDNA rather than genomic DNA could over-represent highly expressing activated cells, although activation and CD3 levels did not differ between groups. The naive, central memory and regulatory TCRB repertoires appeared to resemble one another more closely among patients than among healthy donors. Patients with type 1 diabetes made fewer insertions and deleted more nucleotides at VDJ recombination sites, implying thymic rearrangement abnormalities. Only small numbers of individuals were included in the HLA sub-analyses, which left unresolved whether HLA type had any influence on TCRB rearrangement. Type 1 diabetes patients showed a moderate but significant shortening of TCRB CDR3 length in all four CD4+ subsets.

On this clone: Which antigen it targets is not known. Base qualities were left out, and no much larger clone turns up one base away.

All of the isolated RNA was reverse transcribed with the High Capacity cDNA Reverse Transcription Kit, so expressed TCRB transcripts were sequenced. Naive, central memory and regulatory T cell samples underwent deep immunoSEQ sequencing, averaging about 3.3 million total reads per sample. After sorted cells were lysed in RLT buffer, RNA was extracted with DNase-treated RNeasy Micro or Mini kits, with the choice depending on cell number. Each cell subset was processed on its own to prevent cross-contamination, while patient and healthy donor samples were processed together. The immunoSEQ multiplex PCR was used to amplify TCRB sequences from cDNA, generating 87-bp fragments that spanned the CDR3 region. Sequencing of the amplicons was performed on the Illumina HiSeq platform. Under the source paper's analysis protocol: Synthetic template baselines were used to correct PCR bias computationally, reads within Hamming distance 2 were collapsed, and singletons that could not be merged were discarded. Reads were aligned to IMGT to assign V, D and J genes, CDR3 length, and insertions or deletions at six rearrangement sites. Within each subset, clonotype counts were normalized to sorted cell number, and only after that were true diversity and Gini coefficients computed with the tcR R package. The overlap coefficient, calculated on TCRB nucleotide sequences, was used to measure repertoire sharing. As a proxy for the pre-selection repertoire, out-of-frame TCRB sequences from naive cells were analyzed. TCRdb re-hosts the immuneACCESS table, in-frame sequences only. Its copies lack some clones; in the studies checked, an unresolved V gene accounts for under half of them, and the cause for the rest is not known. The V and J calls and clone size come from that table; D and trimming were worked out from the DNA. Across this sample there are roughly 610,000 clones, with roughly a sixth seen only once. 0.093% of the sample lies in the top ten.

The germline V gene sets CDR1 to SNHLY and CDR2 to FYNNEI. Inclusive of the bounding cysteine and phenylalanine, the CDR3 is 14 residues long. This entry keeps only the CDR3 DNA: 42 bases, framed from base 1. Germline trimming: 6 bases from V, 3 bases from J; junction bases outside gene matches: 4. From each donor, a single peripheral blood sample of about 100 mL on average was drawn into heparinised tubes. Naive, central memory, regulatory and stem cell-like memory CD4+ T cells were sorted on a BD FACSAria II using a panel including CD45RO, CCR7, CD25, CD127, CD95 and CD27. Every sorted population had a purity above 95%. PBMCs were isolated immediately by Lymphoprep density gradient centrifugation and stained directly without culture. So that batch effects would be minimized, each experiment stained and sorted samples in pairs, pairing one healthy donor with one patient.

The TCR originated in a man aged 18-30 years in good health. The chain couples TRBV2 to TRBJ2-1, with TRBD2 identical over 8 junction bases. Sequencing was performed on naive CD4+ T cells from blood. What the cell subset or site label conveys for this sample: true naive CD4+ T cells. The CDR3 protein: CASRTGTSYNEQFF. The nucleotides are TGTGCCAGCAGAACCGGGACTAGCTACAATGAGCAGTTCTTC.